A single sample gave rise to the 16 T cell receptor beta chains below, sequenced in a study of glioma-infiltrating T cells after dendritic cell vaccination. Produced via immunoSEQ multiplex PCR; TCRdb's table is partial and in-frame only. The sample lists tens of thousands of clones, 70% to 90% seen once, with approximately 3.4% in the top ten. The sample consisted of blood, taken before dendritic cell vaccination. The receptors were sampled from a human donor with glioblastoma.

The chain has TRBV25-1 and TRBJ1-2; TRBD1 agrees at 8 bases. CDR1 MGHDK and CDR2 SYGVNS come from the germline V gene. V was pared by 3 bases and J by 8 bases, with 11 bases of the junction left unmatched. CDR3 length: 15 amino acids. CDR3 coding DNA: TGTGCCAGCAGTGACCCCCGACAGGGGATGGGGGGCTACACCTTC. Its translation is CASSDPRQGMGGYTF.

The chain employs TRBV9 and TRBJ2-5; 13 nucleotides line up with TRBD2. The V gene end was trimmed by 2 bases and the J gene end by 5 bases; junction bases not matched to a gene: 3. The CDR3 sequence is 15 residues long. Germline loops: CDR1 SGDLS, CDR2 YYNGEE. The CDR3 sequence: CASSVALAGGETQYF. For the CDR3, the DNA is TGTGCCAGCAGCGTCGCACTAGCGGGGGGGGAGACCCAGTACTTC. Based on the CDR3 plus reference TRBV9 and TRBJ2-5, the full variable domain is DSGVTQTPKHLITATGQRVTLRCSPRSGDLSVYWYQQSLDQGLQFLIQYYNGEERAKGNILERFSAQQFPDLHSELNLSSLELGDSALYFCASSVALAGGETQYFGPGTRLLVL.

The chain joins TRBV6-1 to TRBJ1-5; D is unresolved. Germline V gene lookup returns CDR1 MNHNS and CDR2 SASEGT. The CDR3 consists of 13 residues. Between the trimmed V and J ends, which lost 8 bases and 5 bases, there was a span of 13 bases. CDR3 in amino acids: CASHEGYYQPQHF. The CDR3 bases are TGTGCCAGCCATGAGGGATACTATCAGCCCCAGCATTTT.

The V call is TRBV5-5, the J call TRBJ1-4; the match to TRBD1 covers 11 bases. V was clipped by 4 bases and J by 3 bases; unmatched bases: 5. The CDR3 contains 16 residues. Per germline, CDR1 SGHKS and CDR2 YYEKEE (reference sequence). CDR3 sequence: CASSAGQGVANEKLFF. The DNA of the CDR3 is TGTGCCAGCAGCGCGGGACAGGGGGTAGCTAATGAAAAACTGTTTTTT.

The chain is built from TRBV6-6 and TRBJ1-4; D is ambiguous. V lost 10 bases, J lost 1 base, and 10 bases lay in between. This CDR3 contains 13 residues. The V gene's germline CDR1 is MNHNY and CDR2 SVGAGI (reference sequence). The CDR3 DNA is TGTGCCACCCGGGATCTAACTAATGAAAAACTGTTTTTT. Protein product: CATRDLTNEKLFF.

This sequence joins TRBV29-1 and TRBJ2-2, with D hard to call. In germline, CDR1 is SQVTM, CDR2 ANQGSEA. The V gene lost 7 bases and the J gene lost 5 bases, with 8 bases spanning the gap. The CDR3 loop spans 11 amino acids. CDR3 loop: CSARLTGELFF. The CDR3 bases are TGCAGCGCGCGCCTGACCGGGGAGCTGTTTTTT.

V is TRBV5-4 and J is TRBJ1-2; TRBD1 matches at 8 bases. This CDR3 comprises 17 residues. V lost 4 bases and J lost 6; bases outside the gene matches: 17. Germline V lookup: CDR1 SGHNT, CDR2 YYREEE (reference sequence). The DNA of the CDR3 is TGTGCCAGCAGCCTCCTCAGGGGACAGGATCTTAATAATGGCTACACCTTC. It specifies CASSLLRGQDLNNGYTF.

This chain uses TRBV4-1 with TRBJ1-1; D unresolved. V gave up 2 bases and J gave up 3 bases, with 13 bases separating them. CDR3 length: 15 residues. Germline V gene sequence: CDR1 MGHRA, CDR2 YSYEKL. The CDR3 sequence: CASSQSGEYYTEAFF. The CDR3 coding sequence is TGCGCCAGCAGCCAAAGTGGGGAGTATTACACTGAAGCTTTCTTT.

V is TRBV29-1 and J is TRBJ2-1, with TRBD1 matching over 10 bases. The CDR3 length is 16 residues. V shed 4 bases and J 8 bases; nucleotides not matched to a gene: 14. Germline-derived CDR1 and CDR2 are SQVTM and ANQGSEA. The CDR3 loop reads CSVGGFGTGDSDEQFF. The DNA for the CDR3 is TGCAGCGTTGGGGGATTCGGGACAGGGGATTCGGATGAGCAGTTCTTC.

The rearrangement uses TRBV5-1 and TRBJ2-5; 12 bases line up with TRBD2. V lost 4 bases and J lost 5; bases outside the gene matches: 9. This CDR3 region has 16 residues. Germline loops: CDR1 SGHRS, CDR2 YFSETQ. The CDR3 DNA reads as TGCGCCAGCAGCCCGGGGCCTAGCGGGGGGGCGGAGACCCAGTACTTC. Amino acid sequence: CASSPGPSGGAETQYF.

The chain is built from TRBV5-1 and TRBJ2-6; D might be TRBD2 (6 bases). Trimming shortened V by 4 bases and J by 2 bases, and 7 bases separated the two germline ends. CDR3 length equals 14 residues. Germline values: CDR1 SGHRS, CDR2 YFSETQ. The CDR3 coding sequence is TGCGCCAGCAGCCCGGGGGCTGGGGCCAACGTCCTGACTTTC. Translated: CASSPGAGANVLTF.

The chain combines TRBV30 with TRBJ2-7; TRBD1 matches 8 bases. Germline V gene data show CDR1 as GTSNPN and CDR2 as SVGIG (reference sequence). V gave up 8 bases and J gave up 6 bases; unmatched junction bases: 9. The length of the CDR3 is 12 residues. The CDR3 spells CARGQGLCEQYF. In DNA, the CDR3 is TGTGCCAGAGGACAGGGTTTGTGCGAGCAGTACTTC.

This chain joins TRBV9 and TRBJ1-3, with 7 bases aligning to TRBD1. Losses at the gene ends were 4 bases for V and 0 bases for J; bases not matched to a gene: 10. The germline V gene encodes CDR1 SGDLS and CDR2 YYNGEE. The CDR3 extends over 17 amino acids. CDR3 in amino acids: CASSPNTGQFSGNTIYF. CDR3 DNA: TGTGCCAGCAGCCCGAATACGGGACAGTTCTCTGGAAACACCATATATTTT.

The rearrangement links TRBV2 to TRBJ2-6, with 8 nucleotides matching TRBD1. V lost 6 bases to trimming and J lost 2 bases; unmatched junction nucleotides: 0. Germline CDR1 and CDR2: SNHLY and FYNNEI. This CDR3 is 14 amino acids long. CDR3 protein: CASRDRAGANVLTF. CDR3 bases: TGTGCCAGCAGGGACAGGGCTGGGGCCAACGTCCTGACTTTC.

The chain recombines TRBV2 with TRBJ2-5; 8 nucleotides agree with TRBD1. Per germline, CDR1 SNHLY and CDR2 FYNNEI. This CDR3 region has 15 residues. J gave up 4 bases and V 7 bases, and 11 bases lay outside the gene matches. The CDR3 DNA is TGTGCCAGCACCACGGGACAGGCCGCGCTAGAGACCCAGTACTTC. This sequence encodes CASTTGQAALETQYF.

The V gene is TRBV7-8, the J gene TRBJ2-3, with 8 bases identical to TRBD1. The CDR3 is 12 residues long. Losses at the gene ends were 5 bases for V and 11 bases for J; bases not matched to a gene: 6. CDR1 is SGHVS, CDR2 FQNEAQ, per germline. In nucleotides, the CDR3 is TGTGCCAGCAGCCCCGACAGGGGAGGGCAGTATTTT. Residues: CASSPDRGGQYF.